A single sample is the source of the 7 T cell receptor beta chains below, sequenced in a study of blood T cell repertoires in COVID-19. Generated by immunoSEQ multiplex PCR, the TCRdb table keeps only in-frame clones and is missing some. The sample lists 180,000 or so clones, 70% to 90% occurring once. The sample taken for sequencing was peripheral blood. These TCRs come from a person between 65 and 79 years old with COVID-19, enrolled during active disease.

This rearrangement joins TRBV7-6 to TRBJ1-1; no clear D gene. The CDR3 loop spans 15 amino acids. The V and J ends lost 5 bases and 1 base respectively, with 14 bases between them. Germline V gene lookup returns CDR1 SGHVS and CDR2 FNYEAQ. In nucleotides, the CDR3 is TGTGCCAGCAGCCCTCGACGGAGGCAGAACACTGAAGCTTTCTTT. Amino acids: CASSPRRRQNTEAFF.

This clone was observed a single time. The chain is built from TRBV7-6 and TRBJ2-3; 12 bases agree with TRBD2. The CDR3 has 18 residues. The junction had 12 bases not matched to a gene; V was cut back by 5 bases and J by 3 bases. CDR1 is SGHVS and CDR2 is FNYEAQ in the germline V gene. The CDR3 DNA follows: TGTGCCAGCAGCCCGAACCCTAGCGGGGGGGCACAAACAGATACGCAGTATTTT. It yields the protein CASSPNPSGGAQTDTQYF.

This clone was recorded a few times. The V and J genes are TRBV28 and TRBJ2-2; D is unclear. The CDR3 totals 15 residues. Germline values: CDR1 MDHEN, CDR2 SYDVKM. Trimming removed 6 bases at V and 1 base at J, with 12 bases between. In DNA, the CDR3 is TGTGCCAGCAGAAAAATGACGGGGAACACCGGGGAGCTGTTTTTT. Encoded protein: CASRKMTGNTGELFF.

The genes are TRBV5-1 and TRBJ1-1, with 8 nucleotides matching TRBD1. The germline CDR1 and CDR2 sequences are SGHRS and YFSETQ. Trimming cost V 0 bases and J 6 bases; bases outside gene matches: 4. This CDR3 is built from 14 residues. The CDR3 sequence is CASSLDRGISEAFF. The CDR3, as DNA: TGCGCCAGCAGCTTGGACAGGGGGATCTCTGAAGCTTTCTTT.

This clone was counted a few times. The V gene is TRBV6-2 or TRBV6-3, the J gene TRBJ1-1; 7 bases agree with TRBD1. The CDR3 covers 14 residues. Trimming took 5 bases from V and 5 from J; bases not matched to a gene: 8. CDR1 and CDR2 (germline): MNHEY, SVGEGT. CDR3 region: CASSPTGSRTEAFF. CDR3 DNA: TGTGCCAGCAGTCCGACAGGGAGTAGGACTGAAGCTTTCTTT.

This clone showed up just a few times. The chain employs TRBV7-2 and TRBJ1-2; 8 bases are shared with TRBD1. The CDR3 is 15 residues long. CDR1 is SGHTA, CDR2 FQGNSA, per germline. V shed 4 bases and J 2 bases; nucleotides not matched to a gene: 6. The chain's CDR3 is CASSSGQVLNYGYTF. The CDR3 DNA sequence: TGTGCCAGCAGCTCGGGACAGGTTTTAAACTATGGCTACACCTTC.

The chain has TRBV6-5 and TRBJ2-1; D possibly uses TRBD1 or TRBD2 (5 bases each). The V end lost 10 bases, the J end lost 0 bases, and 10 bases lay between the germline ends. The length of the CDR3 is 13 residues. Germline V CDR1 and CDR2: MNHEY, SVGAGI. In DNA form, the CDR3 reads TGTGCCACCAGAGGGGTCTCCTACAATGAGCAGTTCTTC. Its translation: CATRGVSYNEQFF.